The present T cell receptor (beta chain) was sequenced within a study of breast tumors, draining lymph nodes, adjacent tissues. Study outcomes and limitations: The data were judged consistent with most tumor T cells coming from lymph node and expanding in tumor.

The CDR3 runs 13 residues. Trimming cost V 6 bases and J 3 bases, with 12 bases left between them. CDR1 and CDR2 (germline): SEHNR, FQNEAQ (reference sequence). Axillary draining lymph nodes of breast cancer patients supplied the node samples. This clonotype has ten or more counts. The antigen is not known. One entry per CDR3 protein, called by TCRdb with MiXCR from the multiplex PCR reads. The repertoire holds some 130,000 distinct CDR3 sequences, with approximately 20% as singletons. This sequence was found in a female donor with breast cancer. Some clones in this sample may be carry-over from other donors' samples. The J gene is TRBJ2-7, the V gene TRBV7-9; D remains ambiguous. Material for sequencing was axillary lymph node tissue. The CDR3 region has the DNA TGTGCCAGCAGGGTGCAGGAAAACTACGAGCAGTACTTC. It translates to CASRVQENYEQYF.